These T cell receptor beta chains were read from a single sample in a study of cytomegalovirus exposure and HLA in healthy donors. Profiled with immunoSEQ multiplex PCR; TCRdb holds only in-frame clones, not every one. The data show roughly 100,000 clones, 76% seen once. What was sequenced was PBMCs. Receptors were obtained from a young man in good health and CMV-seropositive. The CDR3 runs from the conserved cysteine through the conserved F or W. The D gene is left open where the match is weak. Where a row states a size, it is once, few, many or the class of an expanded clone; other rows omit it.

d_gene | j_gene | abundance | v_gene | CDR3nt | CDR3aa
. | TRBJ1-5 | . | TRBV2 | TGTGCCAGCAGTGAGAGCCCCGTGCAGCCCCAGCATTTT | CASSESPVQPQHF
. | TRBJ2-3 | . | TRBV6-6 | TGTGCCAGCAGCTCCTATTTGGGCCTATACACAGATACGCAGTATTTT | CASSSYLGLYTDTQYF
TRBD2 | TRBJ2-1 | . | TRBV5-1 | TGCGCCAGCAGCTTGGACGGGAGGGGCTCCTACAATGAGCAGTTCTTC | CASSLDGRGSYNEQFF
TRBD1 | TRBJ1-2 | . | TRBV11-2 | TGTGCCAGCAGCTTAGGCAGGGGGGTATCCAATGGCTACACCTTC | CASSLGRGVSNGYTF
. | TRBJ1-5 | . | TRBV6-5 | TGTGCCAGCAGCGGGACAACCAATCAGCCCCAGCATTTT | CASSGTTNQPQHF
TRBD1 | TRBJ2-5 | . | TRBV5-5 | TGTGCCAGCAGCCGGACGACAGGGGGAGAGACCCAGTACTTC | CASSRTTGGETQYF
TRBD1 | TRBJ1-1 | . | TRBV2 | TGTGCCAGCAGGGCCGGACAGGTGAACACTGAAGCTTTCTTT | CASRAGQVNTEAFF
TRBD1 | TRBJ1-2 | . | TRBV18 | TGTGCCAGCTCACCGCAGGGACAGGGCGGCTATGGCTACACCTTC | CASSPQGQGGYGYTF
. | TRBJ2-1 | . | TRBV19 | TGTGCCAGTAGTTTCAGAGGAAGCTCCTACAATGAGCAGTTCTTC | CASSFRGSSYNEQFF
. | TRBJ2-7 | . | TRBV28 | TGTGCCAGCAGATTACAGGGATCAAACTACGAGCAGTACTTC | CASRLQGSNYEQYF
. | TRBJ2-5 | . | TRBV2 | TGTGCCAGCAGTGACTCACCCAGGGGCATGGAAGAGACCCAGTACTTC | CASSDSPRGMEETQYF
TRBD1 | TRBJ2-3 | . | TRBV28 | TGTGCCAGCGGAGGGACAGGGATCACAGATACGCAGTATTTT | CASGGTGITDTQYF
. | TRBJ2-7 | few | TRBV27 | TGTGCCAGCAGATCACCCCGACAGTCCTACGAGCAGTACTTC | CASRSPRQSYEQYF
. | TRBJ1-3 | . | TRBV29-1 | TGCAGCGTTGGAGACGGGTCAGGGGCTGGAAACACCATATATTTT | CSVGDGSGAGNTIYF
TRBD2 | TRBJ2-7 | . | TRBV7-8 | TGTGCCAGCAGCTTCCTGACTAGCGGGAGCTCCTACGAGCAGTACTTC | CASSFLTSGSSYEQYF
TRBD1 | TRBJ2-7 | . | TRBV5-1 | TGCGCCAGCAGCTTGACAGGGGCCCACTCCTACGAGCAGTACTTC | CASSLTGAHSYEQYF
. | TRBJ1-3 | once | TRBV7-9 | TGTGCCAGCAGCTTAGGCGTATCAGGAAACACCATATATTTT | CASSLGVSGNTIYF
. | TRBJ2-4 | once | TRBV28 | TGTGCCAGCAGTCGCAGGGACATTCAGTACTTC | CASSRRDIQYF
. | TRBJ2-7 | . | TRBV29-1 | TGCAGCGTCTCACTACCGAAAATTAGCTCCTACGAGCAGTACTTC | CSVSLPKISSYEQYF
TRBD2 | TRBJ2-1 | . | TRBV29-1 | TGCAGCGTTGACGGCCTTCTAGCGGCCGTGTACAATGAGCAGTTCTTC | CSVDGLLAAVYNEQFF
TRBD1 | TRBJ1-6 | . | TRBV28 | TGTGCCAGCAGTTTATACAGGGGTCATTCACCCCTCCACTTT | CASSLYRGHSPLHF
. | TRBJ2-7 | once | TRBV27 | TGTGCCAGCAGTTCCACGGAGAGCGCCCCCACCTACGAGCAGTACTTC | CASSSTESAPTYEQYF
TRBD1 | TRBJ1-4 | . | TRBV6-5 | TGTGCCAGCAGTCAAGGGGGCTCTCCTAATGAAAAACTGTTTTTT | CASSQGGSPNEKLFF
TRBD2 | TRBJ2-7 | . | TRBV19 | TGTGCCAGTAGTCGCTGGGCGGGAGGGCCTCGTGAGCAGTACTTC | CASSRWAGGPREQYF
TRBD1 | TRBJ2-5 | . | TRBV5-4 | TGTGCCAGCAGCCTGCGACAGGGCAGGCAGACCCAGTACTTC | CASSLRQGRQTQYF
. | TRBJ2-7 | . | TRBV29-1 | TGCAGCGTTGGATCAGGGGTCTACGAGCAGTACTTC | CSVGSGVYEQYF
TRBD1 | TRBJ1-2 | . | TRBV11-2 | TGTGCCAGCAGCCTAGGAGGGGGCCTCTATGGCTACACCTTC | CASSLGGGLYGYTF
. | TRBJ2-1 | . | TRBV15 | TGTGCCACCAGCAGAGATCTGGGACACCTGTACAATGAGCAGTTCTTC | CATSRDLGHLYNEQFF
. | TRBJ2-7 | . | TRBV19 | TGTGCCAGTAGTTCCCTCGAGGGAAGGTACGAGCAGTACTTC | CASSSLEGRYEQYF
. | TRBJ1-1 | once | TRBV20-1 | TGCAGTGCTCAGTTATCCACTGAAGCTTTCTTT | CSAQLSTEAFF
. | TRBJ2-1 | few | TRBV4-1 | TGCGCCAGCAGCCAAGACGGGTCCTCCTACAATGAGCAGTTCTTC | CASSQDGSSYNEQFF
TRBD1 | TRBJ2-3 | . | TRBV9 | TGTGCCAGCAGAGGCGGGACAGGGATAACAGATACGCAGTATTTT | CASRGGTGITDTQYF
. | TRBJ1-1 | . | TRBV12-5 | TGTGCTAGTGGTTTGGTACTAGGTAGGAACACTGAAGCTTTCTTT | CASGLVLGRNTEAFF
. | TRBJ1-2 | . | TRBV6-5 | TGTGCCAGCAGTCCCGGGGGGCGAGCACTCTATGGCTACACCTTC | CASSPGGRALYGYTF
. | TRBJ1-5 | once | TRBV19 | TGTGCCAGTACCCCAGATGGTGATCAGCCCCAGCATTTT | CASTPDGDQPQHF
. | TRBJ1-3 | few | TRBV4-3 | TGCGCCAGCAGCCAAGAGCTGGGAGCGTACTCTGGAAACACCATATATTTT | CASSQELGAYSGNTIYF
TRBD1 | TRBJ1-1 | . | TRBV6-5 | TGTGCCAGCAGCCTAAACAGGGGGTTAAGCACTGAAGCTTTCTTT | CASSLNRGLSTEAFF
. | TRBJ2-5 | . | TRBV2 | TGTGCCAGCCAGGGAATCCAAGAGACCCAGTACTTC | CASQGIQETQYF
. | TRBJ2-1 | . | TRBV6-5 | TGTGCCAGCAGTTCCCCCGGCGGTGAGCAGTTCTTC | CASSSPGGEQFF
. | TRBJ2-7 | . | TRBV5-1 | TGCGCCAGCAGCCTACTGGACAGCTCCTACGAGCAGTACTTC | CASSLLDSSYEQYF
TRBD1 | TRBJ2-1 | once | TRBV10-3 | TGTGCCATCAGAGCCACAGGGGGCTCCTACAATGAGCAGTTCTTC | CAIRATGGSYNEQFF
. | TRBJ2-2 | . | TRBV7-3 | TGTGCCAGCAGCTTAGTGGGGCCCAGGAACACCGGGGAGCTGTTTTTT | CASSLVGPRNTGELFF
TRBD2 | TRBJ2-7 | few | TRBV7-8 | TGTGCCAGCAGCTTAGTTGTTAGCGGGAGCTCCTACGAGCAGTACTTC | CASSLVVSGSSYEQYF
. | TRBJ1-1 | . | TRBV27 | TGTGCCAGCAGTTTGCGGTCACAGGTAGGGAACACTGAAGCTTTCTTT | CASSLRSQVGNTEAFF
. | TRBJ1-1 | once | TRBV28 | TGTGCCAGCAGTTTTCTCCAGGGTATAGACACTGAAGCTTTCTTT | CASSFLQGIDTEAFF
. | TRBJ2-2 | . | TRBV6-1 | TGTGCCAGCAGTGAAGGGGGACACTACGGGGAGCTGTTTTTT | CASSEGGHYGELFF
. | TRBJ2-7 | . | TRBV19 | TGTGCCAGTAGTATCGGAGCCTACGAGCAGTACTTC | CASSIGAYEQYF
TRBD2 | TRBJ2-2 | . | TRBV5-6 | TGTGCCAGCAGCTGGACTAGCGGGGGTAACACCGGGGAGCTGTTTTTT | CASSWTSGGNTGELFF